This T cell receptor (beta chain) was observed in a study of blood T cell repertoires in COVID-19. The overall study: COVID-19 samples collected from the United States, Italy and Spain covered acute and convalescent phases.

The assay was immunoSEQ multiplex PCR, and TCRdb's table has in-frame clones only and misses some. The repertoire holds around 41,000 clones, 88% seen once, with nearly 5% in the top ten. This clone was found once. The specimen sequenced was peripheral blood. The sequence was obtained from a human donor in a cohort sampled during active COVID-19.

The CDR3 region is CASSSGSNEQFF. Here the CDR3 DNA reads TGTGCCAGCAGTTCAGGATCCAATGAGCAGTTCTTC. The chain links TRBV28 to TRBJ2-1; D unclear. Germline CDR1 MDHEN, CDR2 SYDVKM. The CDR3 covers 12 residues. Trimming removed 4 bases from V and 6 bases from J, with 7 bases in between.